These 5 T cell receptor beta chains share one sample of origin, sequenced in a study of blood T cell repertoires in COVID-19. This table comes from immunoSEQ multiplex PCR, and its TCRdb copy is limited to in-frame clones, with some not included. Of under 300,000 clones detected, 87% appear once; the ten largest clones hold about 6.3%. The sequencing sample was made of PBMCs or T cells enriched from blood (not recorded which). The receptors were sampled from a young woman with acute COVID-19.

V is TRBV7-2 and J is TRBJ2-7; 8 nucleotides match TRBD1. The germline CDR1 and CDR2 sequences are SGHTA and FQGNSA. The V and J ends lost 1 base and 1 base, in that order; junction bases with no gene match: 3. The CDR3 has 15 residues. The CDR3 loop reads CASSLDRDRSYEQYF. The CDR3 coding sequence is TGTGCCAGCAGCTTAGACAGGGACAGGTCCTACGAGCAGTACTTC. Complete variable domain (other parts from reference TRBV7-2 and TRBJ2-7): GAGVSQSPSNKVTEKGKDVELRCDPISGHTALYWYRQSLGQGLEFLIYFQGNSAPDKSGLPSDRFSAERTGGSVSTLTIQRTQQEDSAVYLCASSLDRDRSYEQYFGPGTRLTVT.

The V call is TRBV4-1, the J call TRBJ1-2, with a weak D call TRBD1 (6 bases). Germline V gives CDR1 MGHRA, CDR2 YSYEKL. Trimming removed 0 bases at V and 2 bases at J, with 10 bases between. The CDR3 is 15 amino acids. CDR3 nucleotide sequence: TGCGCCAGCAGCCAAGAACGGGGGGCGAACTATGGCTACACCTTC. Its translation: CASSQERGANYGYTF.

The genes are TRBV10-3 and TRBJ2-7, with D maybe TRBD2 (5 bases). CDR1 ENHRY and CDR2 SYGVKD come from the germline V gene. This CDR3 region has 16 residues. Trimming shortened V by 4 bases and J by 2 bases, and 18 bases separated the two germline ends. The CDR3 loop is CAISAPGGSTPYEQYF. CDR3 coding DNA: TGTGCCATCAGTGCTCCAGGAGGTTCTACCCCCTACGAGCAGTACTTC.

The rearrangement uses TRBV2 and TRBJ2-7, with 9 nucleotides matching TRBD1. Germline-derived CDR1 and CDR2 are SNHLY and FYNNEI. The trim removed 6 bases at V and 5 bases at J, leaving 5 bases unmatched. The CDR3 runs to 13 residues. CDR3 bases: TGTGCCAGCAGCCGGGACAGGGAAGACGAGCAGTACTTC. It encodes CASSRDREDEQYF.

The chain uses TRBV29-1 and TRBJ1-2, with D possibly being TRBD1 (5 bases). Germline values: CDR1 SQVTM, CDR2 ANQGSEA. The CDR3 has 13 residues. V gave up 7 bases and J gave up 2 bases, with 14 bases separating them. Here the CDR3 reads CSAARDGNYGYTF. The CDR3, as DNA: TGCAGCGCCGCGCGGGACGGAAACTATGGCTACACCTTC.